This T cell receptor beta chain emerged from a study of beta chain features in type 1 diabetes. This clone was counted only a few times. Antigen: not known. As every portion of the isolated RNA was reverse transcribed, the sequencing read expressed TCRB transcripts. Sequencing was performed with immunoSEQ multiplex PCR; in TCRdb, only in-frame clones are kept and a portion is missing. This sample has a few hundred thousand clones, with about a sixth found just once. Study conclusions and caveats: All four CD4+ subsets from Type 1 diabetes patients carried moderately but significantly shorter TCRB CDR3s.

The specimen sequenced was naive CD4+ T cells from blood. The receptor's source is a man aged 30 to 45 with type 1 diabetes.

For the CDR3, the DNA is TGTGCCAGCTCACCAATGAACAAGAACACTGAAGCTTTCTTT. This sequence encodes CASSPMNKNTEAFF. The V gene is TRBV18, the J gene TRBJ1-1; no firm D call. Germline V gives CDR1 KGHSH, CDR2 LQKENI. This CDR3 has 14 amino acids. Trimming took 2 bases from V and 1 from J, leaving 8 bases between them.